Listed below are T cell receptor beta chains from one sample, sequenced in a study of T-cell reconstitution after alpha-beta-depleted transplantation in children. TCRdb re-derived calls from the PCR reads in MiXCR, one entry per CDR3 protein. The sample carries about 610,000 distinct CDR3 sequences, over 9.5% recorded once. The specimen comprised PBMCs from the stem cell graft donor, sampled from the stem cell graft. These receptors all come from a human donor who donated a stem cell graft to a child with acute myeloid leukemia. The CDR3 runs from the conserved cysteine through the conserved F or W. Only part of the rows carry a size: once, few, many, or a class if the clone is expanded.

abundance: many; v_gene: TRBV12-3/TRBV12-4; CDR3aa: CASNKGAGVTSYEQYF
abundance: few; v_gene: TRBV7-2; CDR3aa: CASSLGGSLAKNIQYF
abundance: .; v_gene: TRBV6-1; CDR3aa: CASSERYKGAVTEAFF
abundance: many; v_gene: TRBV20-1; CDR3aa: CSARDSGGLFPYEQYF
abundance: .; v_gene: TRBV4-2; CDR3aa: CASSQASARGGNTIYF
abundance: many; v_gene: TRBV29-1; CDR3aa: CSVAGQGGFLFF
abundance: few; v_gene: TRBV11-1; CDR3aa: CASSLAGTGSSGANVLTF
abundance: .; v_gene: TRBV20-1; CDR3aa: CSAISASGAYEQYF
abundance: few; v_gene: TRBV6-2/TRBV6-3; CDR3aa: CASSYNGNTEAFF
abundance: many; v_gene: TRBV9; CDR3aa: CASSPRLAGGVDEQFF
abundance: .; v_gene: TRBV9; CDR3aa: CASTIDTGELFF
abundance: .; v_gene: TRBV18; CDR3aa: CASSPPTSGTGETQYF
abundance: many; v_gene: TRBV7-9; CDR3aa: CASSLDRTNQPQHF
abundance: few; v_gene: TRBV6-5; CDR3aa: CASRPRTASNTGELFF
abundance: many; v_gene: TRBV20-1; CDR3aa: CSAIIAGGTSGRAELGEQYF
abundance: few; v_gene: TRBV25-1; CDR3aa: CASSEGQGRENEKLFF
abundance: few; v_gene: TRBV20-1; CDR3aa: CSAPSRAGWGLRTDTQYF
abundance: .; v_gene: TRBV19; CDR3aa: CASSIQEATGELFF
abundance: .; v_gene: TRBV28; CDR3aa: CASSPKFPGPMDTDTQYF
abundance: .; v_gene: TRBV5-5; CDR3aa: CASSFVGLDAGEQFF
abundance: .; v_gene: TRBV18; CDR3aa: CASSPGKPLYEQYF
abundance: few; v_gene: TRBV7-9; CDR3aa: CASRKDTYEQYF
abundance: few; v_gene: TRBV15; CDR3aa: CATSTTGGYEQYF
abundance: few; v_gene: TRBV20-1; CDR3aa: CSARAERQNRGNEQFF
abundance: many; v_gene: TRBV30; CDR3aa: CAWTPKTETQYF
abundance: .; v_gene: TRBV6-5; CDR3aa: CASSYSGGLNQPQHF
abundance: few; v_gene: TRBV5-1; CDR3aa: CASKESPGSYEQYF
abundance: few; v_gene: TRBV2; CDR3aa: CASSEGRPQGEQFF
abundance: .; v_gene: TRBV7-9; CDR3aa: CASSLGLGQIYNEQFF
abundance: many; v_gene: TRBV6-2/TRBV6-3; CDR3aa: CASSDVILNYEQYF
abundance: many; v_gene: TRBV29-1; CDR3aa: CSVDGRPTYNEQFF
abundance: few; v_gene: TRBV12-3/TRBV12-4; CDR3aa: CASSGLDEQFF
abundance: many; v_gene: TRBV10-2; CDR3aa: CASSESGGSVTYEQYF
abundance: .; v_gene: TRBV12-3/TRBV12-4; CDR3aa: CASSLGESPLHF
abundance: many; v_gene: TRBV5-1; CDR3aa: CASQPHVTNTEAFF
abundance: .; v_gene: TRBV5-1; CDR3aa: CASSYERNQPQHF
abundance: few; v_gene: TRBV20-1; CDR3aa: CSARSGIISNQPQHF